The clone carrying this T cell receptor (beta chain) has at least ten counts. The antigen remains unidentified. The sample comes from a study of T-cell reconstitution after alpha-beta-depleted transplantation in children. This CDR3 is built from 15 residues. Germline V CDR1 and CDR2: DFQATT, SNEGSKA (reference sequence). V was shortened by 5 bases and J by 1 base, with 15 bases between the two germline ends. Regarding the study as a whole: A year post-transplant, T-cell counts and diversity derived mostly from newly produced T cells. From surviving recipient T cells and thymic progenitors came the high day-60 TCRbeta diversity observed in some patients. Reportedly, roughly two months post-transplant, alpha-beta T cells arose from several hundred expanded graft clones.

During its preparation, the TCRbeta library received unique molecular identifiers. TCRdb reprocessed the PCR reads via MiXCR and lists one record per CDR3 protein. The sample carries around 30,000 distinct CDR3 sequences, 6% to 8.5% recorded once. This chain connects TRBV20-1 to TRBJ2-4; a weak D match, TRBD1 (6 bases). Sample: peripheral blood, taken 60 days after TCRalphabeta/CD19-depleted stem cell transplant. The clonotype was recovered from a child younger than two who had a stem cell transplant for acute myeloid leukemia, so the T cells may come from the graft donor. The CDR3 loop reads CSALTAQGAKNIQYF. The CDR3 nucleotides read TGCAGTGCTCTAACCGCACAGGGTGCCAAAAACATTCAGTACTTC.